This T cell receptor beta chain was sequenced in a study of beta chain features in type 1 diabetes. Sorting of CD4+ naive, central memory, regulatory and stem cell-like memory cells was performed via CD45RO/CCR7/CD25/CD127/CD95/CD27. The authors reverse transcribed all of the isolated RNA, so sequencing captured expressed TCRB transcripts. TCRdb's table, derived via immunoSEQ multiplex PCR, lists solely in-frame clones and lacks some. The sample holds 970,000 or so clones, 15% to 20% seen once. This clone was observed a few times. The CDR3 totals 17 residues. Trimming left V 3 bases short and J 4 bases short, with 20 bases between. The germline V gene encodes CDR1 LNHNV and CDR2 YYDKDF (reference sequence).

This receptor was taken from a young woman in good health. The chain couples TRBV15 to TRBJ2-3; tentative D call: TRBD2 (5 bases). Material: naive CD4+ T cells from blood. CDR3 region: CATSRSLRREISDTQYF. CDR3 nucleotide sequence: TGTGCCACCAGCAGGAGTCTTCGTAGGGAGATTTCAGATACGCAGTATTTT.